This TCR beta chain originates from a study of T cells expressing NK-cell markers (dated by TCRdb to about 2020). Turning to the overall study: About eight donors provided sorted CD3+CD56+NKG2C+, CD3+CD56+NKG2C- and CD3+CD56-NKG2C+ T-cell subsets, whose TCR beta-chain repertoires were profiled. Of the eight sequenced donors, seven were found to be HCMV-seropositive and one was found to be HCMV-seronegative. Randomly selected healthy volunteers, three men and five women, were used as the eight sequenced donors. Libraries were sequenced as 2 x 150 bp reads on Illumina HiSeq 2000/2500, MiSeq or NextSeq.

Sequencer: Illumina HiSeq 2000. TCR beta cDNA libraries were made by 5'RACE template switching that added a universal primer site and unique molecular identifiers. Synthesis of cDNA was primed from the TCR beta constant segment and was followed by two consecutive PCR amplification steps. The original pipeline was this. Reads were demultiplexed and grouped by UMI with MIGEC, and clonotypes were assembled and quantified with MiTCR. To remove erroneous sequences, TCR cDNA sequences were retained only when supported by two or more reads. The tcR package was used for downstream repertoire analysis, and clonotypes were matched between fractions using CDR3 nucleotide sequence together with V segment. VDJmatch was used to annotate antigen specificity against VDJdb, with one amino acid substitution allowed in CDR3. After TCRdb reprocessed the reads, each CDR3 protein sequence was kept as one row, without DNA. These V and J calls originate from TCRdb's pipeline instead of the authors' own analysis. The table of this sample itemizes more than 250,000 distinct CDR3 sequences. The ten largest clones capture approximately 0.42% of the sample.

HCMV serostatus was determined by detecting HCMV-specific IgG in serum with a commercial ELISA kit. Ficoll density gradient centrifugation was used to isolate peripheral blood mononuclear cells from blood. What the study reported, not specific to this receptor: Those dominant clonotypes were again the most abundant among CD3+CD56-NKG2C+ cells in a handful of donors, at roughly 28.3-60.1%. Whether the expanded NKG2C-expressing T cell clones were specific for HCMV antigens remained unclear. In six or seven donors, the dominant CD3+CD56+NKG2C+ clonotypes ranked among the top 10 CD8+ clonotypes, making up about 1.0-7.5% of CD8+ T cells.

Details on this clonotype: There is no known antigen for this receptor.

Sequencing input: blood T cells: a sorted CD56 or NKG2C T cell subset, CD4+ or CD8+ T cells, or bulk PBMC T cells (not recorded which). The sequence came from a man aged 18 to 30 in good health. Donor details come from another sample of the same person, matched by shared clones.

The CDR3 reads CASSHGFHEQYF. The chain links TRBV3-1 with TRBJ2-7. The CDR3 goes from the cysteine to the phenylalanine over 12 residues. There is no recorded DNA. The germline V gene (reference sequence) specifies LGHDT as CDR1 and YNNKEL as CDR2.